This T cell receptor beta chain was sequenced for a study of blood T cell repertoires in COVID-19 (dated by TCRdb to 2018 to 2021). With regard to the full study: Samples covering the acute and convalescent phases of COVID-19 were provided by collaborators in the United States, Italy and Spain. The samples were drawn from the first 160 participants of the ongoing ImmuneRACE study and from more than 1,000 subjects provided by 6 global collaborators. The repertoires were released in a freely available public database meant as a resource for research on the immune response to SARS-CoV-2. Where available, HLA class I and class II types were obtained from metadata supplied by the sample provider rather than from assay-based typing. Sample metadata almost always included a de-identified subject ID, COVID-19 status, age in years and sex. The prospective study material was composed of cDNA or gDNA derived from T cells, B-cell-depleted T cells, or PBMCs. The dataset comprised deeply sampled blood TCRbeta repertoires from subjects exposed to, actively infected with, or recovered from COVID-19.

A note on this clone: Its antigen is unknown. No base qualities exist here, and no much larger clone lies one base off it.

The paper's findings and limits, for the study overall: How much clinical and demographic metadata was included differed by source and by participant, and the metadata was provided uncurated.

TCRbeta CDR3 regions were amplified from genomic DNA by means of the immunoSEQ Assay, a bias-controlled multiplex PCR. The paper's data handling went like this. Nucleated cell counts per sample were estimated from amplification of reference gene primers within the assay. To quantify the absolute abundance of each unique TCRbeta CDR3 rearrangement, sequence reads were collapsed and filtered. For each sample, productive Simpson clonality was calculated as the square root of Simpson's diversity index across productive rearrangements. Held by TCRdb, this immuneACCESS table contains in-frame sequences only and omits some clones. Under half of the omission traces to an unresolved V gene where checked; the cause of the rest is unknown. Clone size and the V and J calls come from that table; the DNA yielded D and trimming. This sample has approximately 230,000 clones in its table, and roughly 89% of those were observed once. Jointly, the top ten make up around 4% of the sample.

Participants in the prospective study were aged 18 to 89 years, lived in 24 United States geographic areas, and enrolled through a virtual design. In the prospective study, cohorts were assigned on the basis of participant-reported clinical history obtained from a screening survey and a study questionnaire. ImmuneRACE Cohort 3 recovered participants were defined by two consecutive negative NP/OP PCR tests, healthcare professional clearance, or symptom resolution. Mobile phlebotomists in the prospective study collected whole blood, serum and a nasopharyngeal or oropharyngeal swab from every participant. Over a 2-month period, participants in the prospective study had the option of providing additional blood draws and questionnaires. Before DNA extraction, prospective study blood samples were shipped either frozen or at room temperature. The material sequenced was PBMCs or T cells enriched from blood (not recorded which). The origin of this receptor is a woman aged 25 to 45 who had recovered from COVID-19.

The CDR3 has the sequence CASSAPQGLARTTEQFF. The base sequence is TGTGCCAGCAGCGCCCCTCAAGGGTTAGCGCGAACCACTGAGCAGTTCTTC. The chain couples TRBV9 to TRBJ2-1; TRBD2 is possibly the D segment (5 matching bases). V is cut by 3 bases and J by 9 bases, and the space between the germline ends is 25 bases. The CDR3 runs 17 amino acids, cysteine and phenylalanine included. Kept here is only the CDR3 DNA, which spans 51 bases and is read in frame from base 1. According to the germline V gene, CDR1 reads SGDLS and CDR2 reads YYNGEE. Where the CDR3 stops, the reference TRBV9 and TRBJ2-1 genes take over; the full variable domain is DSGVTQTPKHLITATGQRVTLRCSPRSGDLSVYWYQQSLDQGLQFLIQYYNGEERAKGNILERFSAQQFPDLHSELNLSSLELGDSALYFCASSAPQGLARTTEQFFGPGTRLTVL.